This T cell receptor beta chain was identified during a study of blood T cell repertoires in COVID-19. Membership in each cohort depended on participant-reported clinical history. The recovered donors of Cohort 3 showed two negative PCRs, clearance, or symptom resolution. The protocol was immunoSEQ multiplex PCR, while the TCRdb copy is restricted to in-frame clones and leaves out a portion. The repertoire holds a few hundred thousand clones, with approximately 84% as singletons. Trimming stripped 4 bases from V and 8 bases from J, with 17 bases between. The CDR3 is made up of 14 amino acids. The germline V gene has CDR1 SGHTA and CDR2 FQGNSA.

The receptor comes from a man aged 45 to 65 who had recovered from COVID-19. The V call is TRBV7-2, the J call TRBJ1-2; D remains ambiguous. Sequencing was performed on PBMCs or T cells enriched from blood (not recorded which). As DNA, the CDR3 is TGTGCCAGCAGCTCCCCACTTGGGAGAGGGGGCTACACCTTC. Its protein product is CASSSPLGRGGYTF.